These 8 T cell receptor beta chains were sequenced from one sample in a study of blood T cell repertoires in COVID-19. The assay was immunoSEQ multiplex PCR, and TCRdb's table has in-frame clones only and misses some. This sample has about 370,000 clones; 80% to 90% occur once, and the top ten carry under 4%. The material sequenced was peripheral blood. These receptors came from a woman aged 30 to 39 with COVID-19, enrolled during active disease.

The chain has TRBV4-3 and TRBJ1-1, with a tentative D call TRBD1 (6 bases). This CDR3 has 14 amino acids. Deletions cut 4 bases from V and 8 bases from J, with 17 bases between. CDR1 is LGHNA and CDR2 is YSLEER in the germline V gene. CDR3 bases: TGCGCCAGCAGCCCAGCCAGGACAGCTACCGAAGCTTTCTTT. Translation: CASSPARTATEAFF.

The gene calls are TRBV5-1 and TRBJ2-2, with 8 bases lining up with TRBD1. CDR3 length equals 15 residues. Per the germline V gene, CDR1 is SGHRS and CDR2 is YFSETQ. V lost 3 bases to trimming and J lost 13 bases; unmatched junction nucleotides: 14. The CDR3 loop is CASSSRQGARKRLFF. In nucleotides, the CDR3 is TGCGCCAGCAGCTCGAGGCAGGGGGCTAGAAAGCGGCTGTTTTTT.

This clone was picked up one time. J is TRBJ1-3 and V is TRBV5-8, with 7 bases identical to TRBD1. Germline V gene sequence: CDR1 SGHTS, CDR2 YDEGEE. V lost 4 bases, J lost 2 bases, and 6 bases stayed unmatched. This CDR3 region has 15 residues. CDR3: CASSRWGQTGNTIYF. For the CDR3, the DNA is TGTGCCAGCAGCCGATGGGGACAGACTGGAAACACCATATATTTT.

The chain recombines TRBV9 with TRBJ2-6, with 11 bases matching TRBD2. J gave up 0 bases and V 0 bases, and 8 bases lay outside the gene matches. The length of the CDR3 is 20 residues. The germline CDR1 and CDR2 sequences are SGDLS and YYNGEE. The CDR3 DNA reads TGTGCCAGCAGCGTAGGGGCGCCTAGCGGGAGGCTCTCTGGGGCCAACGTCCTGACTTTC. Translated: CASSVGAPSGRLSGANVLTF.

This chain connects TRBV28 to TRBJ1-2, with 10 bases matching TRBD1. Trimming at V came to 6 bases and at J to 7 bases, leaving 5 bases not matched to a gene. CDR3 length: 13 amino acids. The germline V gene has CDR1 MDHEN and CDR2 SYDVKM. The CDR3 protein is CASRAGDRGGYTF. CDR3 nucleotides: TGTGCCAGCAGGGCAGGGGACAGGGGTGGCTACACCTTC.

This chain links TRBV11-2 with TRBJ1-1, with 9 bases aligning to TRBD1. Trimming cost V 5 bases and J 1 base; bases outside gene matches: 5. Germline CDR1 reads SGHAT; CDR2 reads FQNNGV. CDR3 length: 15 residues. CDR3: CASSPVGQGNTEAFF. The CDR3 nucleotides are TGTGCCAGCAGCCCCGTGGGACAGGGGAACACTGAAGCTTTCTTT. The complete variable domain, with remaining parts taken from reference TRBV11-2 and TRBJ1-1, reads EAGVAQSPRYKIIEKRQSVAFWCNPISGHATLYWYQQILGQGPKLLIQFQNNGVVDDSQLPKDRFSAERLKGVDSTLKIQPAKLEDSAVYLCASSPVGQGNTEAFFGQGTRLTVV.

This rearrangement joins TRBV14 to TRBJ1-1, with TRBD1 matching over 9 bases. Germline V CDR1 and CDR2: SGHDN, FVKESK. V was clipped by 4 bases and J by 3 bases; unmatched bases: 6. The CDR3 is 15 residues long. In DNA form, the CDR3 reads TGTGCCAGCAGCCGTACAGGGGGCCTCTACACTGAAGCTTTCTTT. It encodes CASSRTGGLYTEAFF.

The chain links TRBV24-1 to TRBJ2-5, with TRBD2 matching over 9 bases. The CDR3 contains 17 residues. Germline V lookup: CDR1 KGHDR, CDR2 SFDVKD. V lost 6 bases and J lost 5; bases outside the gene matches: 15. CDR3 sequence: CATSIPPSAGGLETQYF. The CDR3 nucleotides read TGTGCCACCAGTATCCCGCCCTCGGCGGGAGGGCTGGAGACCCAGTACTTC.